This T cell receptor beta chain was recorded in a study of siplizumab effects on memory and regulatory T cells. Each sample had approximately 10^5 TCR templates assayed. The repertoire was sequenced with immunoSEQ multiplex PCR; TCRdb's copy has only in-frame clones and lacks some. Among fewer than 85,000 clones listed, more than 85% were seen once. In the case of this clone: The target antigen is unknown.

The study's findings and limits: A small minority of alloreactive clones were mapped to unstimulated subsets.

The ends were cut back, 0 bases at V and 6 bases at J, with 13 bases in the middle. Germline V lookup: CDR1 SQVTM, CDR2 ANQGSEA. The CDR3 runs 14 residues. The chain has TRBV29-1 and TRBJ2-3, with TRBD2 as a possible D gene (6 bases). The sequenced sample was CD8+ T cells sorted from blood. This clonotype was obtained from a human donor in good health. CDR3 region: CSVEDRRGGDTQYF. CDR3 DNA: TGCAGCGTTGAAGATCGGAGGGGTGGGGATACGCAGTATTTT.